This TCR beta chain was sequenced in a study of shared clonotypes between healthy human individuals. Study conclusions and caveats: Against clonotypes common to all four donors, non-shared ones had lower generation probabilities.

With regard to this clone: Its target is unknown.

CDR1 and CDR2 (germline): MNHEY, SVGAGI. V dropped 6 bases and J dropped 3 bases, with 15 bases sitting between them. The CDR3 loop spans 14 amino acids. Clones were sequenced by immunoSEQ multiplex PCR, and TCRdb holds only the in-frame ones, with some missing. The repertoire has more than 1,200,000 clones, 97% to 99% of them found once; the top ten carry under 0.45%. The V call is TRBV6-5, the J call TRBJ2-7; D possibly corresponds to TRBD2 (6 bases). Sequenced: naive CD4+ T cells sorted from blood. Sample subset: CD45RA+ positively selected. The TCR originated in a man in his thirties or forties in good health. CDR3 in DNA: TGTGCCAGCAGCAGTCCGGGGGTACTCTACGAGCAGTACTTC. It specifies CASSSPGVLYEQYF.